This entry lists 30 T cell receptor beta chains sequenced from one sample in a study of CXCR3-negative and CXCR3-positive naive CD8 T cells. Antigens of these TCRs are unknown. Points from the study as a whole: Naive cells with CXCR3 showed TRB CDR3s that were more hydrophobic than those in CXCR3-negative naive cells.

The TRB cDNA libraries were prepared by 5' RACE with UMI labels. TCRdb reprocessed the 5' RACE reads and stores each CDR3 protein as one record, lacking DNA. In all, the sample yields roughly 100,000 distinct CDR3 sequences. The sequenced sample was naive CXCR3+ CD8+ T cells from blood. The sample's subset: CD45RO-CCR7+CD27+CD95- naive CD8+ T cells expressing CXCR3 (TNR3+). The receptors stem from a human donor in good health. Some clones in this sample may be carry-over from other donors' samples.

V is TRBV29-1 and J is TRBJ2-7; checking the TCRdb D call of TRBD2 is not possible without DNA. Looked up from germline, CDR1 is SQVTM and CDR2 is ANQGSEA. The CDR3 is 14 residues long. The CDR3 is CSVTPTSVSYEQYF.

CDR3 sequence: CASSSRVSYGGALGEQFF. The chain links TRBV7-2 to TRBJ2-1; the D gene TCRdb calls, TRBD2, cannot be checked with no DNA. CDR1 is SGHTA and CDR2 is FQGNSA in the germline V gene. The CDR3 is 18 residues long.

This sequence joins TRBV4-3 and TRBJ2-1. The CDR3 covers 17 residues. Germline V gene lookup returns CDR1 LGHNA and CDR2 YSLEER. The CDR3: CASSQEVTWSSYNEQFF.

The CDR3 is CASSYSEGQPQHF. The chain uses TRBV5-1 and TRBJ1-5. The CDR3 spans 13 residues. Per germline, CDR1 SGHRS and CDR2 YFSETQ.

The rearrangement joins TRBV7-8 to TRBJ2-7; with no DNA, the TCRdb D assignment of TRBD1 cannot be verified. In germline, CDR1 is SGHVS, CDR2 FQNEAQ. The CDR3 loop spans 16 amino acids. CDR3 residues: CASSLIGERGAYEQYF.

The J gene is TRBJ2-3, the V gene TRBV7-7; TCRdb's assignment of TRBD1 cannot be checked, as there is no DNA. The CDR3 length is 14 residues. Germline V gives CDR1 SSHAT, CDR2 FNYEAQ (reference sequence). The CDR3 loop is CASSLGPGSDTQYF.

The rearrangement joins TRBV7-2 to TRBJ2-7; the TCRdb call, TRBD2, lacks DNA for checking. This CDR3 has 15 residues. Germline V gene lookup returns CDR1 SGHTA and CDR2 FQGNSA. CDR3 amino acids: CASSLWGTQSYEQYF.

The genes are TRBV28 and TRBJ1-5; absent DNA, TCRdb's TRBD1 call cannot be checked. This CDR3 comprises 16 residues. Germline CDR1 MDHEN, CDR2 SYDVKM. The CDR3 sequence is CASNTGRGRDYQPQHF.

This chain links TRBV29-1 with TRBJ2-1; the D call of TRBD2 rests on TCRdb alone, since no DNA is present to check it. Germline values: CDR1 SQVTM, CDR2 ANQGSEA. This CDR3 comprises 12 residues. CDR3 region: CSVALLAGEQFF.

The V call is TRBV6-2 or TRBV6-3, the J call TRBJ2-7. The CDR3 extends over 11 amino acids. Germline assignment: CDR1 MNHEY and CDR2 SVGEGT. The chain's CDR3 is CASSGVHEQYF.

The V call is TRBV29-1, the J call TRBJ2-7; without DNA, the TCRdb call of TRBD1 cannot be checked. The CDR3 spans 14 residues. CDR1 and CDR2 (germline): SQVTM, ANQGSEA. Here the CDR3 reads CSVEGAGSSYEQYF.

The V gene is TRBV28, the J gene TRBJ2-3; TCRdb selects TRBD1, and the lack of DNA leaves this call unchecked. The germline V gene encodes CDR1 MDHEN and CDR2 SYDVKM. The CDR3 covers 14 residues. This chain's CDR3 is CASSAGAATDTQYF.

The rearrangement links TRBV12-3 or TRBV12-4 to TRBJ2-1. The CDR3 extends over 12 amino acids. The CDR3 loop reads CASSLGYNEQFF.

The genes are TRBV29-1 and TRBJ2-1. This CDR3 is 15 amino acids long. Germline CDR1 SQVTM, CDR2 ANQGSEA. The CDR3 sequence: CSAEPHSSSYNEQFF.

The chain combines TRBV3-1 with TRBJ2-7. Looked up from germline, CDR1 is LGHDT and CDR2 is YNNKEL (reference sequence). The CDR3 has 14 residues. The CDR3 sequence: CASSQTGGTDEQYF.

The rearrangement uses TRBV20-1 and TRBJ2-1; the D call of TRBD1 rests on TCRdb alone, since no DNA is present to check it. The germline gives CDR1 DFQATT, CDR2 SNEGSKA (reference sequence). CDR3 length equals 11 residues. Here the CDR3 reads CSASSGHEQFF.

The V call is TRBV5-1, the J call TRBJ1-1; the TRBD1 assignment by TCRdb is unverifiable without DNA. This CDR3 spans 15 amino acids. The V gene's germline CDR1 is SGHRS and CDR2 YFSETQ. CDR3 loop: CASSSWVGGTAEAFF.

CDR3 loop: CASKDSNQPQHF. The V call is TRBV28, the J call TRBJ1-5. The CDR3 runs to 12 residues. Germline CDR1 and CDR2: MDHEN and SYDVKM. Complete variable domain (other parts from reference TRBV28 and TRBJ1-5): DVKVTQSSRYLVKRTGEKVFLECVQDMDHENMFWYRQDPGLGLRLIYFSYDVKMKEKGDIPEGYSVSREKKERFSLILESASTNQTSMYLCASKDSNQPQHFGDGTRLSIL.

The V call is TRBV6-2 or TRBV6-3, the J call TRBJ2-5; TCRdb reports TRBD2, a call that lacks DNA to check it against. Germline V gene sequence: CDR1 MNHEY, CDR2 SVGEGT. This CDR3 has 16 amino acids. CDR3 region: CASSSPTRSGEETQYF.

This sequence joins TRBV4-2 and TRBJ2-7; TCRdb's D call, TRBD1, is unchecked because there is no DNA. The CDR3 runs to 15 residues. Per the germline V gene, CDR1 is LGHNA and CDR2 is YNFKEQ. CDR3 region: CASSPTRTVKYEQYF.

The J gene is TRBJ2-5, the V gene TRBV30; lacking DNA, the TRBD1 call made by TCRdb goes unchecked. The CDR3 totals 12 residues. Germline CDR1 reads GTSNPN; CDR2 reads SVGIG (reference sequence). The CDR3: CAWSEGTGTQYF.

The J gene is TRBJ2-7, the V gene TRBV7-2. The CDR3 extends over 16 amino acids. CDR1 is SGHTA, CDR2 FQGNSA, per germline. The CDR3 here is CASSLAFDKLTYEQYF.

The V gene is TRBV27, the J gene TRBJ1-5; with no DNA, the TCRdb D assignment of TRBD1 cannot be verified. Germline assignment: CDR1 MNHEY and CDR2 SMNVEV (reference sequence). This CDR3 is 13 amino acids long. The CDR3 sequence: CASSLLSGGPQHF.

The chain uses TRBV27 and TRBJ1-1; the TCRdb call, TRBD1, lacks DNA for checking. Per the germline V gene, CDR1 is MNHEY and CDR2 is SMNVEV (reference sequence). CDR3 length: 14 residues. The CDR3: CASGRGELGTEAFF.

The chain employs TRBV13 and TRBJ2-7; absent DNA, TCRdb's TRBD1 call cannot be checked. CDR3 length: 15 residues. Germline CDR1 is PRHDT and CDR2 is FYEKMQ (reference sequence). The chain's CDR3 is CASSRGGQGVYEQYF.

The chain has TRBV11-3 and TRBJ2-7; with no DNA, the TCRdb D assignment of TRBD2 cannot be verified. The CDR3 consists of 16 residues. CDR1 and CDR2 (germline): SGHNT, YENEEA. The CDR3 region is CASSLANRTSEDEQYF.

The chain links TRBV7-2 to TRBJ1-1. There are 13 residues in the CDR3. Per the germline V gene, CDR1 is SGHTA and CDR2 is FQGNSA. The CDR3 region is CASTGFWNTEAFF.

V usage is TRBV6-2 or TRBV6-3 and J usage is TRBJ1-1; as DNA is missing, the TRBD1 call by TCRdb cannot be tested. The CDR3 sequence is 15 residues long. The germline gives CDR1 MNHEY, CDR2 SVGEGT. Here the CDR3 reads CASSYRDRLNTEAFF.

This rearrangement joins TRBV7-6 to TRBJ2-3; TCRdb's D gene call, TRBD2, goes unchecked for lack of DNA. The germline gives CDR1 SGHVS, CDR2 FNYEAQ. The CDR3 runs 14 residues. CDR3 region: CASSPRAVTDTQYF.

V and J are TRBV7-6 and TRBJ1-5; the TRBD1 assignment by TCRdb is unverifiable without DNA. Per germline, CDR1 SGHVS and CDR2 FNYEAQ. This CDR3 contains 15 residues. CDR3 in amino acids: CASSLATGYNQPQHF.